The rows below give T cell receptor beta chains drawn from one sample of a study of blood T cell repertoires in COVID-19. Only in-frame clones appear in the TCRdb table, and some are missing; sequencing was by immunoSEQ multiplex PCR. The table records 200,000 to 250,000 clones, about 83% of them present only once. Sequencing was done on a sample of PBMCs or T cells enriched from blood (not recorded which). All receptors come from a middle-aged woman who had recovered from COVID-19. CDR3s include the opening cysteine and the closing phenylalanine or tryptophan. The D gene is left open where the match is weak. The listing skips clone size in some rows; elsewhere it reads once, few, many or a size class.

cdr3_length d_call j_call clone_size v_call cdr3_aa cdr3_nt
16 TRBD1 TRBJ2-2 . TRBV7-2 CASSLVTGGNTGELFF TGTGCCAGCAGCTTAGTGACAGGGGGGAACACCGGGGAGCTGTTTTTT
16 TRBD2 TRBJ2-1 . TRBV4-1 CASSQVRTSDYNEQFF TGCGCCAGCAGCCAAGTTAGGACTAGCGATTACAATGAGCAGTTCTTC
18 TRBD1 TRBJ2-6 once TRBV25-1 CASSNRQGISSGANVLTF TGTGCCAGCAGCAATCGACAGGGGATCTCATCTGGGGCCAACGTCCTGACTTTC
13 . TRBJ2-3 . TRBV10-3 CAISGTGPDTQYF TGTGCCATCAGTGGAACAGGGCCAGATACGCAGTATTTT
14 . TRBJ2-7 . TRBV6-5 CASTKPGYENLQYF TGTGCCAGCACCAAACCAGGGTACGAGAACTTGCAGTACTTC
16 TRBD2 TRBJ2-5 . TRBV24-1 CATSPGRAGYQETQYF TGTGCCACCAGTCCCGGGAGGGCGGGGTACCAAGAGACCCAGTACTTC
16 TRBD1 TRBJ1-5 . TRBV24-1 CATSDSPGGSNQPQHF TGTGCCACCAGTGATTCACCAGGGGGGAGCAATCAGCCCCAGCATTTT
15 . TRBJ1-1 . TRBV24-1 CATRGGVGVNTEAFF TGTGCCACCAGAGGCGGGGTGGGTGTGAACACTGAAGCTTTCTTT
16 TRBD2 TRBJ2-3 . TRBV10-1 CASSKLAGEGGDTQYF TGCGCCAGCAGTAAACTAGCGGGAGAGGGAGGAGATACGCAGTATTTT
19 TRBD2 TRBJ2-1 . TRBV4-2 CASSQALIGLAGVPNEQFF TGTGCCAGCAGCCAGGCGTTGATCGGACTAGCGGGAGTACCAAATGAGCAGTTCTTC
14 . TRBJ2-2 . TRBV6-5 CASRLNLSTGELFF TGTGCCAGCAGACTCAACCTGAGCACCGGGGAGCTGTTTTTT
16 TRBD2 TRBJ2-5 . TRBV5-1 CASSLEGLAGVETQYF TGCGCCAGCAGCTTGGAAGGACTAGCGGGAGTGGAGACCCAGTACTTC
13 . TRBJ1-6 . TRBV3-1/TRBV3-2 CASSPSRASPLHF TGTGCCAGCAGCCCATCCCGAGCTTCACCCCTCCACTTT
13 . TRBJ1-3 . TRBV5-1 CASSQGSGNTIYF TGCGCCAGCAGTCAGGGCTCTGGAAACACCATATATTTT
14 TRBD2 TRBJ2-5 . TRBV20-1 CSASRGSGKETQYF TGCAGTGCTAGTCGCGGGAGCGGGAAAGAGACCCAGTACTTC
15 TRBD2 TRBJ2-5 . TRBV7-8 CASSLVLAGEETQYF TGTGCCAGCAGCTTGGTTTTAGCGGGAGAGGAGACCCAGTACTTC
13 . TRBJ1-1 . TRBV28 CASSPPFSTEAFF TGTGCCAGCAGTCCCCCGTTTAGCACTGAAGCTTTCTTT
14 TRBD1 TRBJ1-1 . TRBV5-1 CASSGGTVNTEAFF TGCGCCAGCAGCGGGGGGACAGTGAACACTGAAGCTTTCTTT
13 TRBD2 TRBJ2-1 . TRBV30 CAWASGSVYEQFF TGTGCCTGGGCTAGCGGGAGTGTCTATGAGCAGTTCTTC
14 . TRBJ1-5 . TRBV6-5 CASRDRNSNQPQHF TGTGCCAGCAGGGACAGAAATAGCAATCAGCCCCAGCATTTT
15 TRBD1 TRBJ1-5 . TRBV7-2 CASSGQGLSSQPQHF TGTGCCAGCAGCGGACAGGGCCTTTCCAGCCAGCCCCAGCATTTT
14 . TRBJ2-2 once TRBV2 CASSPGTSAGELFF TGTGCCAGCAGTCCCGGGACAAGTGCCGGGGAGCTGTTTTTT
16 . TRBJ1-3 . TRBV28 CASSDINRDWRHTIYF TGTGCCAGCAGTGATATCAACCGGGACTGGAGGCACACCATATATTTT
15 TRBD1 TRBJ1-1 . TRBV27 CASRAGQVGNTEAFF TGTGCCAGCAGGGCGGGACAGGTCGGGAACACTGAAGCTTTCTTT
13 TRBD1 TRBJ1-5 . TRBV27 CATRGGGNQPQHF TGTGCCACCAGGGGGGGAGGGAATCAGCCCCAGCATTTT
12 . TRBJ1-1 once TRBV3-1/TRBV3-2 CASSQGPRGAFF TGTGCCAGCAGCCAAGGGCCTAGGGGAGCTTTCTTT
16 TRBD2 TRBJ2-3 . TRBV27 CASSYSGRGGTDTQYF TGTGCCAGCAGCTATAGCGGGAGAGGCGGCACAGATACGCAGTATTTT
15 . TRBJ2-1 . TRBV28 CASREIRGTYNEQFF TGTGCCAGCAGAGAGATCCGAGGTACCTACAATGAGCAGTTCTTC
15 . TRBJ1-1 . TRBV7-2 CASSLVQGIGTEAFF TGTGCCAGCAGCTTAGTACAGGGTATCGGGACTGAAGCTTTCTTT
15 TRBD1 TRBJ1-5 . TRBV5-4 CASSSGTGANQPQHF TGTGCCAGCAGCTCTGGGACAGGTGCTAATCAGCCCCAGCATTTT
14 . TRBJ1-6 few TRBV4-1 CASSQGLRDSPLHF TGCGCCAGCAGCCAAGGCCTCCGGGATTCACCCCTCCACTTT
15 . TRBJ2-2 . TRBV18 CASSPRQDDAGELFF TGTGCCAGCTCACCGCGACAGGACGATGCCGGGGAGCTGTTTTTT
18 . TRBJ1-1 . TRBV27 CASSPYRREFFMNTEAFF TGTGCCAGCAGTCCTTATAGGAGGGAATTTTTCATGAACACTGAAGCTTTCTTT
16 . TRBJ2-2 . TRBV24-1 CATSLGQAPNTGELFF TGTGCCACCAGTTTGGGGCAGGCCCCGAACACCGGGGAGCTGTTTTTT
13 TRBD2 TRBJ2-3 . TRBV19 CASSIPPSGTQYF TGTGCCAGTAGTATTCCTCCTAGCGGAACGCAGTATTTT
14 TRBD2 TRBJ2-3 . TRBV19 CASSSGRFPDTQYF TGTGCCAGTAGTAGCGGGAGGTTTCCAGATACGCAGTATTTT
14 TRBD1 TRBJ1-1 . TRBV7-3 CASSFTGAGTEAFF TGTGCCAGCAGCTTTACAGGGGCGGGCACTGAAGCTTTCTTT
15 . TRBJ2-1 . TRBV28 CASSLVGLQNNEQFF TGTGCCAGCAGTTTAGTGGGACTGCAAAACAATGAGCAGTTCTTC
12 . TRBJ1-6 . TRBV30 CAWRDQVSPLHF TGTGCCTGGAGGGATCAGGTGTCACCCCTCCACTTT
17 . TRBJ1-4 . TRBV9 CASSGGQGTARGEKLFF TGTGCCAGCAGCGGTGGCCAGGGGACCGCGAGGGGGGAAAAACTGTTTTTT